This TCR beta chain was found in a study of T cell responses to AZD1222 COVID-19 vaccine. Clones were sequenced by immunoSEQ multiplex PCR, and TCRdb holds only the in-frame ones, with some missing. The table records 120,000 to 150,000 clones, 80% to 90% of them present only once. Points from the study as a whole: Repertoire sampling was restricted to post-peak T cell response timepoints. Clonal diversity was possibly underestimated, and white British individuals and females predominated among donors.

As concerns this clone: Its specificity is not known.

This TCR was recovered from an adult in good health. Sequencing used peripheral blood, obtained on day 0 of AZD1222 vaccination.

Here the CDR3 DNA reads TGCGCCAGCAGCCCCACGCCTTGGGAGCGAAACACCATATATTTT. As protein: CASSPTPWERNTIYF. This chain connects TRBV4-3 to TRBJ1-3; no reliable D call. Germline values: CDR1 LGHNA, CDR2 YSLEER. Trimming left V 4 bases short and J 5 bases short, with 15 bases between. The CDR3 has 15 amino acids.